These T cell receptor beta chains were read from a single sample in a study of response to subunit inactivated influenza vaccine. TCRdb redid the calling of the RT-PCR reads with MiXCR, one entry per CDR3 protein. Of hundreds of thousands of distinct CDR3 sequences listed, 18% are singletons. The sample in question was PBMCs from blood, obtained more than 4 days after vaccination. These TCRs come from a man aged 50-59 years who received an inactivated influenza vaccine. CDR3s include the opening cysteine and the closing phenylalanine or tryptophan. D genes are given only for firm matches. Expanded clones are given a class, and other clones once, few, many or no size at all.

V gene: TRBV5-1
clone size: .
J gene: TRBJ2-7
D gene: TRBD2
CDR3 DNA: TGCGCCAGCAGCCCTGCCCCGGCGGGAGGGCTCTACGAGCAGTACTTC
CDR3 protein: CASSPAPAGGLYEQYF

V gene: TRBV5-1
clone size: few
J gene: TRBJ2-7
D gene: .
CDR3 DNA: TGCGCCAGCAGCACCGGGTCCGCGCTCTACGAGCAGTACTTC
CDR3 protein: CASSTGSALYEQYF

V gene: TRBV18
clone size: .
J gene: TRBJ2-5
D gene: .
CDR3 DNA: TGTGCCAGCCGAGTCAGGGGTACAGAGACCCAGTACTTC
CDR3 protein: CASRVRGTETQYF

V gene: TRBV4-1
clone size: few
J gene: TRBJ2-1
D gene: .
CDR3 DNA: TGCGCCAGCAGCCAAGACCCCGGGGACTACAATGAGCAGTTCTTC
CDR3 protein: CASSQDPGDYNEQFF

V gene: TRBV19
clone size: .
J gene: TRBJ2-1
D gene: TRBD1
CDR3 DNA: TGTGCCAGTACCAGACAGGGCTACAATGAGCAGTTCTTC
CDR3 protein: CASTRQGYNEQFF

V gene: TRBV6-1
clone size: .
J gene: TRBJ2-5
D gene: TRBD1
CDR3 DNA: TGTGCCAGCAGTCGGACAGGGGGGACCCAAGAGACCCAGTACTTC
CDR3 protein: CASSRTGGTQETQYF

V gene: TRBV6-2/TRBV6-3
clone size: .
J gene: TRBJ2-7
D gene: .
CDR3 DNA: TGTGCCAGCAGTTTTGGGAACGACTACGAGCAGTACTTC
CDR3 protein: CASSFGNDYEQYF

V gene: TRBV6-6
clone size: .
J gene: TRBJ1-2
D gene: .
CDR3 DNA: TGTGCCAGCAGTTACTCGGCCGGGTCTGGCTACACCTTC
CDR3 protein: CASSYSAGSGYTF

V gene: TRBV18
clone size: .
J gene: TRBJ2-1
D gene: .
CDR3 DNA: TGTGCCAGCTCACGGCAGCAAAATGAGCAGTTCTTC
CDR3 protein: CASSRQQNEQFF

V gene: TRBV10-2
clone size: .
J gene: TRBJ2-7
D gene: .
CDR3 DNA: TGCGCCGCAACCCACAGGGACTCCTACGAGCAGTACTTC
CDR3 protein: CAATHRDSYEQYF

V gene: TRBV20-1
clone size: .
J gene: TRBJ1-1
D gene: .
CDR3 DNA: TGCAGTGCTAGCACGTTGATACAAACTGAAGCTTTCTTT
CDR3 protein: CSASTLIQTEAFF

V gene: TRBV29-1
clone size: few
J gene: TRBJ2-7
D gene: .
CDR3 DNA: TGCAGCGTTGGTGGGCAGGGCGGATCAGGGCAGTACTTC
CDR3 protein: CSVGGQGGSGQYF

V gene: TRBV5-1
clone size: few
J gene: TRBJ2-5
D gene: .
CDR3 DNA: TGCGCCAGCAGCCAAGCAAGAGAGACCCAGTACTTC
CDR3 protein: CASSQARETQYF

V gene: TRBV10-3
clone size: few
J gene: TRBJ1-6
D gene: .
CDR3 DNA: TGTGCCATCAGCCCGAAGGGAGATTCACCCCTCCACTTT
CDR3 protein: CAISPKGDSPLHF

V gene: TRBV20-1
clone size: many
J gene: TRBJ2-5
D gene: TRBD2
CDR3 DNA: TGCAGTGCTAATCTTGGCGGGGGAGTGGAGACCCAGTACTTC
CDR3 protein: CSANLGGGVETQYF

V gene: TRBV5-1
clone size: many
J gene: TRBJ1-5
D gene: .
CDR3 DNA: TGCGCCAGCAGGGGGGAGGGCAATCAGCCCCAGCATTTT
CDR3 protein: CASRGEGNQPQHF

V gene: TRBV13
clone size: .
J gene: TRBJ2-1
D gene: .
CDR3 DNA: TGTGCCAGCAGCTTAGGCACGGGACACCAAAACCCTTACAATGAGCAGTTCTTC
CDR3 protein: CASSLGTGHQNPYNEQFF

V gene: TRBV29-1
clone size: few
J gene: TRBJ2-7
D gene: TRBD1
CDR3 DNA: TGCAGCGTACCACGGACAGGGACGGCCTACGAGCAGTACTTC
CDR3 protein: CSVPRTGTAYEQYF

V gene: TRBV4-1
clone size: few
J gene: TRBJ2-3
D gene: .
CDR3 DNA: TGCGCCAGCAGCTCCCCCCAAGATACGCAGTATTTT
CDR3 protein: CASSSPQDTQYF

V gene: TRBV7-2
clone size: .
J gene: TRBJ2-7
D gene: .
CDR3 DNA: TGTGCCAGCAGCTTAGAAGCAGGAGCAGCCTACGTGCAGTACTTC
CDR3 protein: CASSLEAGAAYVQYF

V gene: TRBV7-8
clone size: .
J gene: TRBJ2-3
D gene: TRBD2
CDR3 DNA: TGTGCCAGCAGCTTAGCGCGACTAGCGTGCACAGATACGCAGTATTTT
CDR3 protein: CASSLARLACTDTQYF

V gene: TRBV7-9
clone size: .
J gene: TRBJ2-5
D gene: TRBD2
CDR3 DNA: TGTGCCAGCAGCTCCCCTAGCGGAGAAGAGACCCAGTACTTC
CDR3 protein: CASSSPSGEETQYF

V gene: TRBV10-2
clone size: .
J gene: TRBJ1-1
D gene: .
CDR3 DNA: TGCGCCAGCTTTCACAAGGGGTCCAACACTGAAGCTTTCTTT
CDR3 protein: CASFHKGSNTEAFF

V gene: TRBV6-1
clone size: .
J gene: TRBJ2-5
D gene: .
CDR3 DNA: TGTGCCAGCAAATCGGCGGGCAGGGAGAGGGGGACCCAGTACTTC
CDR3 protein: CASKSAGRERGTQYF

V gene: TRBV5-6
clone size: .
J gene: TRBJ1-1
D gene: TRBD1
CDR3 DNA: TGTGCCAGCAGCTTGAAACAGGGGGCCATGAACACTGAAGCTTTCTTT
CDR3 protein: CASSLKQGAMNTEAFF

V gene: TRBV9
clone size: .
J gene: TRBJ2-3
D gene: .
CDR3 DNA: TGTGCCAGCAGCGCGCCCGGGACACGAAGCACAGATACGCAGTATTTT
CDR3 protein: CASSAPGTRSTDTQYF

V gene: TRBV24-1
clone size: .
J gene: TRBJ2-1
D gene: .
CDR3 DNA: TGTGCCACCAGTGATTTTGAAAGGGGCTCCTACAATGAGCAGTTCTTC
CDR3 protein: CATSDFERGSYNEQFF

V gene: TRBV29-1
clone size: few
J gene: TRBJ2-2
D gene: .
CDR3 DNA: TGCAGCGTTGATCGCAATTCCGGGGAGCTGTTTTTT
CDR3 protein: CSVDRNSGELFF

V gene: TRBV7-9
clone size: few
J gene: TRBJ1-1
D gene: .
CDR3 DNA: TGTGCCAGCAGCTGGCCGGTAGGCGGGAATGAAGCTTTCTTT
CDR3 protein: CASSWPVGGNEAFF

V gene: TRBV27
clone size: .
J gene: TRBJ2-5
D gene: .
CDR3 DNA: TGTGCCAGCAGTTCTGCAGGGGCTGTCCAAGAGACCCAGTACTTC
CDR3 protein: CASSSAGAVQETQYF

V gene: TRBV24-1
clone size: .
J gene: TRBJ1-5
D gene: .
CDR3 DNA: TGTGCCACCAGTGACCGACAGCTGGCTCAGCCCCAGCATTTT
CDR3 protein: CATSDRQLAQPQHF

V gene: TRBV7-2
clone size: .
J gene: TRBJ2-5
D gene: TRBD2
CDR3 DNA: TGTGCCAGCAGCCCCCTTGGTCTAGCGGGGGGCGAGACCCAGTACTTC
CDR3 protein: CASSPLGLAGGETQYF

V gene: TRBV6-4
clone size: .
J gene: TRBJ1-1
D gene: .
CDR3 DNA: TGTGCCAGCATCCAGGCGACCGAGGATGAAGCTTTCTTT
CDR3 protein: CASIQATEDEAFF

V gene: TRBV5-1
clone size: few
J gene: TRBJ1-1
D gene: .
CDR3 DNA: TGCGCCAGCAGTGAGGGAACGAGAGGTGCGAACACTGAAGCTTTCTTT
CDR3 protein: CASSEGTRGANTEAFF

V gene: TRBV28
clone size: few
J gene: TRBJ2-3
D gene: .
CDR3 DNA: TGTGCCAGCAGGGGATACACAGATACGCAGTATTTT
CDR3 protein: CASRGYTDTQYF

V gene: TRBV12-3/TRBV12-4
clone size: .
J gene: TRBJ2-7
D gene: .
CDR3 DNA: TGTGCCAGCAGCCCCCACGGGGCGGAGACCTACGAGCAGTACTTC
CDR3 protein: CASSPHGAETYEQYF

V gene: TRBV7-9
clone size: few
J gene: TRBJ1-5
D gene: TRBD1
CDR3 DNA: TGTGCCAGCAGCTATGGACAGGGTCATCAGCCCCAGCATTTT
CDR3 protein: CASSYGQGHQPQHF

V gene: TRBV20-1
clone size: few
J gene: TRBJ1-5
D gene: .
CDR3 DNA: TGCAGTGCTCCAGACAGCGGAATTTCGCCCCAGCATTTT
CDR3 protein: CSAPDSGISPQHF

V gene: TRBV12-3/TRBV12-4
clone size: few
J gene: TRBJ2-3
D gene: TRBD2
CDR3 DNA: TGTGCCAGCAGCCGGGACTACACAGATACGCAGTATTTT
CDR3 protein: CASSRDYTDTQYF

V gene: TRBV7-9
clone size: few
J gene: TRBJ1-2
D gene: TRBD1
CDR3 DNA: TGTGCCAGCAGCCCCTGGGACAGACCCAACTATGGCTACACCTTC
CDR3 protein: CASSPWDRPNYGYTF

V gene: TRBV28
clone size: .
J gene: TRBJ2-7
D gene: TRBD1
CDR3 DNA: TGTGCCAGCACCGAGAGGACAGGGCCTCGTGCCGAGCAGTACTTC
CDR3 protein: CASTERTGPRAEQYF

V gene: TRBV12-3/TRBV12-4
clone size: .
J gene: TRBJ2-3
D gene: TRBD2
CDR3 DNA: TGTGCCAGCAGTCGGACTAGCGGGGGGATGAGAGATACGCAGTATTTT
CDR3 protein: CASSRTSGGMRDTQYF

V gene: TRBV29-1
clone size: .
J gene: TRBJ2-3
D gene: .
CDR3 DNA: TGCAGCGTTGTACACATGGAGGGCACAGATACGCAGTATTTT
CDR3 protein: CSVVHMEGTDTQYF

V gene: TRBV6-2/TRBV6-3
clone size: many
J gene: TRBJ2-7
D gene: .
CDR3 DNA: TGTGCCAGCAGACCAACTGGACGGTACTCCTACGAGCAGTACTTC
CDR3 protein: CASRPTGRYSYEQYF

V gene: TRBV29-1
clone size: .
J gene: TRBJ1-5
D gene: .
CDR3 DNA: TGCAGCGCGAGGGTAGGGAAGGATCAGCCCCAGCATTTT
CDR3 protein: CSARVGKDQPQHF